The clone carrying this TCR beta chain was recorded a few times. TCRdb reanalysed the RT-PCR reads using MiXCR and keeps one entry per CDR3 protein. The profile covers fewer than 500,000 distinct CDR3 sequences, with 16% appearing a single time and around 7.2% taken by the ten largest. This record belongs to a study of patients and donors after allogeneic stem cell transplantation. The germline V gene encodes CDR1 SGHAT and CDR2 FQNNGV. Trimming cost V 3 bases and J 4 bases, with 15 bases left between them. This CDR3 comprises 15 residues. The material sequenced was blood, either unsorted or a sorted T cell fraction (not recorded which). The V and J genes are TRBV11-2 and TRBJ1-1; D might be TRBD1 (6 bases). The source of this sequence is a human donor who was either an allogeneic HSCT recipient or a stem cell or donor lymphocyte infusion donor (not recorded which). It is not recorded whose cells these are; they may come from a transplant donor. The CDR3 loop reads CASSFPARGVTEAFF. CDR3 DNA sequence: TGTGCCAGCAGCTTTCCCGCCAGGGGAGTCACTGAAGCTTTCTTT.